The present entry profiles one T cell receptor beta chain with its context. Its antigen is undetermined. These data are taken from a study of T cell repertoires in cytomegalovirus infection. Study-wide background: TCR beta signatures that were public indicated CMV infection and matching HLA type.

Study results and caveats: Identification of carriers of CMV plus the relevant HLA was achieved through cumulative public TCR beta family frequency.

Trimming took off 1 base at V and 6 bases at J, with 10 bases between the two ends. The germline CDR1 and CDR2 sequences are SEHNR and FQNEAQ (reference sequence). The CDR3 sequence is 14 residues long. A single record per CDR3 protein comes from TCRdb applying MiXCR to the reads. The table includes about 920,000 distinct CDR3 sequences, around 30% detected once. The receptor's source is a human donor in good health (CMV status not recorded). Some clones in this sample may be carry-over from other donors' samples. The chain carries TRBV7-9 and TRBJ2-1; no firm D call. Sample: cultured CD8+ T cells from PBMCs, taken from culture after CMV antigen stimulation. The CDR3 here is CASSLESLGNEQFF. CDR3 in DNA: TGTGCCAGCAGCTTAGAATCCCTTGGCAATGAGCAGTTCTTC.